This is a list of T cell receptor beta chains from one sample in a study of CD8+CD57+ T cells in acquired aplastic anemia. Each CDR3 protein is one row after TCRdb ran MiXCR on the reads. The data show about 200,000 distinct CDR3 sequences, around 50% seen once. Material: sorted CD4+, CD8+, or CD8+CD57+ T cells (not recorded which) from PBMCs. The receptors stem from a human donor with aplastic anemia. Both conserved end residues are part of each CDR3. A D gene is named only where the DNA matches it firmly.

d_gene	v_gene	CDR3aa
.	TRBV20-1	CSASGESDTQYF
.	TRBV5-1	CASSLSFGQFYEQYF
TRBD1	TRBV19	CASSKGTENTEAFF
.	TRBV10-3	CAISESTRGDTQYF
.	TRBV19	CASSRGSGSAKNIQYF
.	TRBV10-1	CASSESWGGPESQQFF
.	TRBV7-2	CASSLEGLSISYEQYF
.	TRBV19	CASSTGGHFEQYF
TRBD1	TRBV12-3/TRBV12-4	CASRRTGSNEQYF
.	TRBV5-8	CASSLGVGDSSYEQYF
TRBD1	TRBV10-3	CASRTGTGEREQYF
.	TRBV7-9	CASSSGQGARGYTF
TRBD2	TRBV27	CASTSGGKQYF
.	TRBV28	CASRIGANYGYTF
.	TRBV9	CASSAALEGEGEQYF
.	TRBV29-1	CSVGGQSSTDTQYF
.	TRBV9	CASSSPPTAEQYF
.	TRBV2	CASSDGRESTDTQYF
TRBD2	TRBV7-9	CASSLTSGYYEQYF
TRBD2	TRBV20-1	CSVNPSGGSSYEQYF
.	TRBV11-1	CASSPRSGFNYGYTF
TRBD1	TRBV2	CASSPRGQANNEQFF
TRBD1	TRBV25-1	CASSESTGTIQETQYF
TRBD1	TRBV19	CASSPHGQGARGSYEQYF
TRBD1	TRBV6-5	CASSPDRGGEAFF
.	TRBV20-1	CSARDQGTDEQYF
.	TRBV29-1	CSSFGRADQPQHF
.	TRBV15	CATSRDRVSETQYF
TRBD2	TRBV7-2	CASSIAGGTTDTQYF
.	TRBV10-3	CAISDPAPQDREYEQYF
.	TRBV15	CATSTDGYTDTQYF
.	TRBV25-1	CASSELEQGTPVEQYF
.	TRBV2	CASKRTGNQPQHF
TRBD1	TRBV7-2	CASSLVTGANYGYTF
.	TRBV5-5	CASSLDQGSLSKLFF
TRBD2	TRBV10-3	CAISGGGTDTDTQYF
.	TRBV7-2	CASRASQGNTQQFF
.	TRBV5-1	CASSLGRGSGYGYTF
.	TRBV12-3/TRBV12-4	CASGGRETRYF
.	TRBV25-1	CASSYGWAAYTDTQYF
.	TRBV6-1	CASSEVQTESYEQYF
TRBD1	TRBV10-3	CAISVQGDTEAFF
.	TRBV3-1	CASSRNPRTDTQYF
.	TRBV7-9	CASSDGGGGQAWNQPQHF
TRBD1	TRBV9	CASSATGTGDDGYTF
.	TRBV20-1	CSARDPGDTQYF
.	TRBV10-3	CAISMTVNTEAFF
.	TRBV19	CASSMDLTPLHF
.	TRBV6-2/TRBV6-3	CASSERAQPQHF
TRBD1	TRBV3-1	CASSQEGGWYEQYF